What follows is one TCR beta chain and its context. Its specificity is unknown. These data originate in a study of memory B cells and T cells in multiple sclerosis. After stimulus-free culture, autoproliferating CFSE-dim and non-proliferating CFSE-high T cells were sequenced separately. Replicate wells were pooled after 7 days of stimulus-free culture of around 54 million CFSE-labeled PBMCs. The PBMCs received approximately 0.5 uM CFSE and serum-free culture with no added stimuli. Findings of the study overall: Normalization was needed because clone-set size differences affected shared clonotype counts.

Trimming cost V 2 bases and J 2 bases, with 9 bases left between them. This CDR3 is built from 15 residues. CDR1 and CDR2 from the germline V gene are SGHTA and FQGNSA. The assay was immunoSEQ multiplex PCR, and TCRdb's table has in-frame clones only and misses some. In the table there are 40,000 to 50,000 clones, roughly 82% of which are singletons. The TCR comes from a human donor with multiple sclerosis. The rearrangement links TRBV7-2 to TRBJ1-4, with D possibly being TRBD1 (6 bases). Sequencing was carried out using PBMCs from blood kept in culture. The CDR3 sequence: CASSLQGSTNEKLFF. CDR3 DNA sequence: TGTGCCAGCAGCTTACAGGGGTCTACTAATGAAAAACTGTTTTTT.